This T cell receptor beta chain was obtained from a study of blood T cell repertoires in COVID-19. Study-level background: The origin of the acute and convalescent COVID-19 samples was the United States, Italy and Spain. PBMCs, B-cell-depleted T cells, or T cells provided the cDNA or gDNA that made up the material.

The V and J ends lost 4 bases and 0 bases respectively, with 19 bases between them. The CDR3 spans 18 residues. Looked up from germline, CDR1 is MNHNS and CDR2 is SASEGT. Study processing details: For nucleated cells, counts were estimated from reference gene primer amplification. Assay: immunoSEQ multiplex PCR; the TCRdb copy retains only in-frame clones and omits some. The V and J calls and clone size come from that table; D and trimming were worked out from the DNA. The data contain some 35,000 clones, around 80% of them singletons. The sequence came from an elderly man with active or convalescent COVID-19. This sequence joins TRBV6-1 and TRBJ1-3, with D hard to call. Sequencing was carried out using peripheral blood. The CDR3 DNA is TGTGCCAGCAGTGTGTCCGTGTCCGGGTCTAACTCTGGAAACACCATATATTTT. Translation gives CASSVSVSGSNSGNTIYF.